The 27 T cell receptor beta chains listed next were all sequenced from one sample in a study of blood T cell repertoires in COVID-19. The repertoire was sequenced with immunoSEQ multiplex PCR; TCRdb's copy has only in-frame clones and lacks some. The sample gives some 300,000 clones, 88% of which show up once; roughly 2% is in the top ten. Sequencing was carried out using PBMCs or T cells enriched from blood (not recorded which). The source is a woman aged 55-70 years in a cohort exposed to, infected with or recovered from COVID-19 (not recorded which).

The chain couples TRBV4-1 to TRBJ1-1; D is unclear. Trimming took off 0 bases at V and 8 bases at J, with 10 bases between the two ends. CDR3 length equals 13 residues. CDR1 MGHRA and CDR2 YSYEKL come from the germline V gene. CDR3 loop: CASSQDLGREAFF. CDR3 in DNA: TGCGCCAGCAGCCAAGATCTAGGTAGGGAAGCTTTCTTT.

V usage is TRBV5-1 and J usage is TRBJ2-1; D is ambiguous. The V and J ends lost 5 bases and 8 bases respectively, with 11 bases between them. CDR1 is SGHRS and CDR2 is YFSETQ in the germline V gene. There are 12 residues in the CDR3. CDR3 sequence: CASSLMLDEQFF. CDR3 DNA: TGCGCCAGCAGTCTTATGTTAGATGAGCAGTTCTTC.

This clone showed up just once. CDR3 in amino acids: CAISQTGRGNQPQHF. CDR3 nucleotides: TGTGCCATCAGCCAGACAGGGCGGGGCAATCAGCCCCAGCATTTT. The J gene is TRBJ1-5, the V gene TRBV10-3; 7 nucleotides line up with TRBD1. V gave up 6 bases and J gave up 2 bases; unmatched junction bases: 7. Germline assignment: CDR1 ENHRY and CDR2 SYGVKD. CDR3 length: 15 residues.

The chain links TRBV5-1 to TRBJ2-5; 10 bases are a match to TRBD2. Germline CDR1 reads SGHRS; CDR2 reads YFSETQ. This CDR3 comprises 16 residues. After removal of 3 bases from V and 5 bases from J, the junction contained 10 bases not matched to a gene. The CDR3 region has the DNA TGCGCCAGCAGCTATGGACTAGCGGAGGGTATGGAGACCCAGTACTTC. This gives the protein CASSYGLAEGMETQYF.

The chain uses TRBV6-5 and TRBJ2-7; 7 bases line up with TRBD1. With 0 bases clipped from V and 1 base from J, the junction kept 6 bases outside the gene matches. The CDR3 is 16 amino acids. CDR1 and CDR2 (germline): MNHEY, SVGAGI. The CDR3 nucleotides read TGTGCCAGCAGTTACTCGATCGGGGACAGTTCCTACGAGCAGTACTTC. Its translation: CASSYSIGDSSYEQYF.

This clone was recorded a few times. V gene TRBV10-3 combines with J gene TRBJ1-3, with D maybe TRBD1 (6 bases). V was clipped by 6 bases and J by 1 base, with 10 bases between them. From germline, CDR1 is ENHRY and CDR2 SYGVKD. The CDR3 runs 14 residues. CDR3 residues: CAIRPQGSGNTIYF. The CDR3 DNA follows: TGTGCCATCAGACCACAGGGATCTGGAAACACCATATATTTT.

The rearrangement links TRBV7-6 to TRBJ1-5, with a tentative D call TRBD1 (5 bases). V was pared by 2 bases and J by 4 bases, with 12 bases between. This CDR3 has 15 amino acids. Per germline, CDR1 SGHVS and CDR2 FNYEAQ. In DNA, the CDR3 is TGTGCCAGCAGCTTAATCCCAGGGTTAAATCAGCCCCAGCATTTT. This sequence encodes CASSLIPGLNQPQHF.

The CDR3 nucleotides read TGTGCCAGCAGCTTTGAAGGGGCGGTGAACACTGAAGCTTTCTTT. Protein sequence: CASSFEGAVNTEAFF. J is TRBJ1-1 and V is TRBV5-6; the D gene is possibly TRBD1 (5 bases). Germline loops: CDR1 SGHDT, CDR2 YYEEEE. Between the trimmed V and J ends, which lost 2 bases and 0 bases, there was a span of 11 bases. The CDR3 is 15 residues long. The variable domain in full, completed from reference TRBV5-6 and TRBJ1-1, reads DAGVTQSPTHLIKTRGQQVTLRCSPKSGHDTVSWYQQALGQGPQFIFQYYEEEERQRGNFPDRFSGHQFPNYSSELNVNALLLGDSALYLCASSFEGAVNTEAFFGQGTRLTVV.

The genes are TRBV7-3 and TRBJ2-1, with D maybe TRBD2 (6 bases). Trimming removed 4 bases from V and 3 bases from J, with 22 bases in between. CDR1 is SGHTA, CDR2 FQGTGA, per germline. The CDR3 sequence is 18 residues long. The CDR3 sequence: CASSSRDLLQEDYNEQFF. The CDR3 region has the DNA TGTGCCAGCAGCTCCCGGGACTTATTACAAGAGGACTACAATGAGCAGTTCTTC.

In this sample, this clone turned up a few times. The V gene is TRBV7-9, the J gene TRBJ1-1; D perhaps matches TRBD1 (6 bases). V was cut by 2 bases and J by 6 bases, with 19 bases left in between. The CDR3 is 16 amino acids. The germline V gene encodes CDR1 SEHNR and CDR2 FQNEAQ (reference sequence). The CDR3 coding sequence is TGTGCCAGCAGCTTACCGGGGGGGCTTTTGTTTGCTGAAGCTTTCTTT. This translates into CASSLPGGLLFAEAFF.

The chain combines TRBV6-5 with TRBJ2-7, with D perhaps matching TRBD2 (6 bases). This CDR3 region has 14 residues. V gave up 3 bases and J gave up 3 bases, with 12 bases separating them. Germline CDR1 and CDR2: MNHEY and SVGAGI. The CDR3 reads CASSYIGGNYEQYF. The DNA of the CDR3 is TGTGCCAGCAGTTATATTGGCGGGAACTACGAGCAGTACTTC.

This chain uses TRBV28 with TRBJ2-5; 8 nucleotides align to TRBD1. Germline CDR1 and CDR2: MDHEN and SYDVKM. After removal of 5 bases from V and 0 bases from J, the junction contained 5 bases not matched to a gene. The CDR3 totals 15 residues. This chain's CDR3 is CASSLTTGDQETQYF. In DNA form, the CDR3 reads TGTGCCAGCAGTCTCACGACAGGGGACCAAGAGACCCAGTACTTC.

The J gene is TRBJ2-3, the V gene TRBV28; D call uncertain. Germline CDR1 is MDHEN and CDR2 is SYDVKM. The CDR3 has 12 amino acids. V lost 6 bases and J 1 base, leaving 5 bases between the germline ends. The CDR3 loop is CASRSGTDTQYF. CDR3 in DNA: TGTGCCAGCAGATCGGGCACAGATACGCAGTATTTT.

This chain joins TRBV21-1 and TRBJ1-3. TRBV21-1 is assigned pseudogene status. This CDR3 is built from 17 residues. CDR3 loop: CASSPLYGSPSGNTIYF. For the CDR3, the DNA is TGTGCCAGCAGCCCTCTCTACGGGAGTCCCTCTGGAAACACCATATATTTT.

This chain connects TRBV7-2 to TRBJ1-1; TRBD1 agrees at 11 bases. The germline gives CDR1 SGHTA, CDR2 FQGNSA. The length of the CDR3 is 16 residues. V shed 1 base, J shed 1 base, and the junction held 2 bases outside the gene matches. CDR3 sequence: CASSLGGQGENTEAFF. DNA of the CDR3: TGTGCCAGCAGCTTAGGGGGACAGGGGGAGAACACTGAAGCTTTCTTT. Together with reference TRBV7-2 and TRBJ1-1, the CDR3 gives the full variable domain: GAGVSQSPSNKVTEKGKDVELRCDPISGHTALYWYRQSLGQGLEFLIYFQGNSAPDKSGLPSDRFSAERTGGSVSTLTIQRTQQEDSAVYLCASSLGGQGENTEAFFGQGTRLTVV.

This clone was seen ten or more times. The rearrangement links TRBV29-1 to TRBJ2-7; 9 bases are a match to TRBD1. V was clipped by 4 bases and J by 5 bases; unmatched bases: 3. Germline loops: CDR1 SQVTM, CDR2 ANQGSEA. The CDR3 sequence is 12 residues long. The CDR3 loop reads CSVVRTGDEQYF. The CDR3 DNA is TGCAGCGTTGTGCGGACAGGGGACGAGCAGTACTTC.

V gene TRBV15 combines with J gene TRBJ2-7, with D possibly being TRBD2 (7 bases). V lost 1 base to trimming and J lost 0 bases, with 22 bases between them. Germline lookup yields CDR1 LNHNV and CDR2 YYDKDF (reference sequence). The CDR3 length is 19 residues. CDR3 loop: CATSRAGAPTSGDSYEQYF. Written as DNA, the CDR3 is TGTGCCACCAGCAGAGCGGGGGCACCGACAAGCGGGGACTCCTACGAGCAGTACTTC.

The rearrangement uses TRBV5-3 and TRBJ2-7, with no clear D. TRBV5-3 is recorded as an ORF, its role being uncertain. V gave up 4 bases and J gave up 6 bases, with 17 bases separating them. The CDR3 totals 14 residues. The CDR3 nucleotides read TGTGCCAGAAGCGTCCCCCAACCCACAGTCGAGCAGTACTTC. This codes for CARSVPQPTVEQYF.

The V call is TRBV28, the J call TRBJ1-2; D uncertain. V lost 6 bases, J lost 4 bases, and 18 bases lay in between. The CDR3 has 15 amino acids. Germline V gives CDR1 MDHEN, CDR2 SYDVKM. The CDR3, as DNA: TGTGCCAGCAGAGAAGCTAGCAACTTGGGCTATGGCTACACCTTC. It translates to CASREASNLGYGYTF.

The chain links TRBV18 to TRBJ1-3; 12 bases fit TRBD1. CDR3 length: 16 amino acids. Germline V CDR1 and CDR2: KGHSH, LQKENI. Losses at the gene ends were 3 bases for V and 2 bases for J; bases not matched to a gene: 2. The DNA of the CDR3 is TGTGCCAGCTCACCGGGACAGGGGGCAGCTGGAAACACCATATATTTT. Its translation: CASSPGQGAAGNTIYF.

This chain uses TRBV5-1 with TRBJ2-1, with 8 bases lining up with TRBD2. The CDR3 runs 15 residues. Germline V gives CDR1 SGHRS, CDR2 YFSETQ. After removal of 5 bases from V and 0 bases from J, the junction contained 4 bases not matched to a gene. CDR3 loop: CASSLTSVSYNEQFF. Here the CDR3 DNA reads TGCGCCAGCAGTTTGACTAGCGTCTCCTACAATGAGCAGTTCTTC.

In DNA form, the CDR3 reads TGTGCCAGCAGTCACCAGCGGGCAGGCATCGATGAGCAGTTCTTC. Residues: CASSHQRAGIDEQFF. This sequence joins TRBV27 and TRBJ2-1; a weak D match, TRBD2 (6 bases). CDR3 length: 15 residues. Between the trimmed V and J ends, which lost 5 bases and 8 bases, there was a span of 19 bases. CDR1 is MNHEY and CDR2 is SMNVEV in the germline V gene (reference sequence).

The V and J genes are TRBV7-2 and TRBJ1-1, with a weak D call TRBD1 (5 bases). The germline V gene has CDR1 SGHTA and CDR2 FQGNSA. Trimming shortened V by 5 bases and J by 0 bases, and 16 bases separated the two germline ends. The CDR3 sequence is 16 residues long. CDR3 residues: CASSPQGQSMNTEAFF. The CDR3 DNA sequence: TGTGCCAGCAGCCCTCAGGGCCAGTCGATGAACACTGAAGCTTTCTTT.

The chain combines TRBV5-3 with TRBJ2-3, with D perhaps TRBD2 (5 bases). TRBV5-3 is known as an ORF, though its function is uncertain. This CDR3 is built from 17 residues. V was clipped by 3 bases and J by 2 bases, with 19 bases between them. The CDR3 nucleotides are TGTGCCAGAAGCTACTTATCGGGGAACTTATTCACAGATACGCAGTATTTT. Its translation is CARSYLSGNLFTDTQYF.

The chain joins TRBV7-3 to TRBJ2-1; D may be TRBD2 (6 bases). The V end was cut by 0 bases, the J end by 2 bases, with 14 bases between. The CDR3 spans 17 residues. Germline CDR1 reads SGHTA; CDR2 reads FQGTGA. The CDR3 sequence: CASSLTAGYGTYNEQFF. In nucleotides, the CDR3 is TGTGCCAGCAGCTTAACGGCGGGATATGGCACCTACAATGAGCAGTTCTTC.

This clone was found a few times. This chain uses TRBV27 with TRBJ1-1; TRBD1 matches at 7 bases. V lost 4 bases to trimming and J lost 5 bases; unmatched junction nucleotides: 10. The CDR3 has 15 amino acids. Per germline, CDR1 MNHEY and CDR2 SMNVEV (reference sequence). The CDR3 spells CASSSYRGRRTEAFF. CDR3 coding DNA: TGTGCCAGCAGTTCTTATAGGGGGCGCAGGACTGAAGCTTTCTTT.

J is TRBJ2-7 and V is TRBV3-1 (or the pseudogene TRBV3-2); TRBD1 might be the D (5 bases). The CDR3 spans 14 residues. V was trimmed by 1 base and J by 4 bases, leaving 11 bases between them. Per germline, CDR1 LGHDT and CDR2 YNNKEL (reference sequence). Here the CDR3 reads CASSQVVRGYEQYF. The CDR3 coding sequence is TGTGCCAGCAGCCAAGTCGTTAGGGGATACGAGCAGTACTTC.